This T cell receptor beta chain was identified during a study of T cell responses to AZD1222 COVID-19 vaccine. Profiling relied on immunoSEQ multiplex PCR, and the TCRdb table lists in-frame clones only, not all of them. The sample includes roughly 150,000 clones, about 90% of them seen just once. The CDR3 is made up of 11 amino acids. Looked up from germline, CDR1 is DFQATT and CDR2 is SNEGSKA (reference sequence). Trimming stripped 7 bases from V and 0 bases from J, with 7 bases between. The source material was peripheral blood, sampled 28 days after the second AZD1222 dose. The origin of this receptor is an adult who received the AZD1222 COVID-19 vaccine. The chain uses TRBV20-1 and TRBJ2-7; tentatively, D is TRBD2 (5 bases). The CDR3, as DNA: TGCAGTGGTCGGGGCTCCTACGAGCAGTACTTC. The encoded protein is CSGRGSYEQYF.